The TCR beta chain under discussion was sequenced for a study of T cell repertoires in cytomegalovirus infection. Overall study context: It can be stated that public TCR beta signatures indicated CMV infection as well as a matching HLA type. Overall study results and limits: The ex vivo response was dominated by HLA-C-restricted CMV-specific TCR beta clonotypes. The cumulative frequency of public TCR beta families distinguished individuals who carried CMV together with the relevant HLA.

V shed 3 bases and J 4 bases; nucleotides not matched to a gene: 6. Germline CDR1 MNHGY, CDR2 SAAAGT. The CDR3 consists of 16 residues. Turning to this clonotype: Its target is unknown.

TCRdb re-called the reads through MiXCR, storing one row per CDR3 protein. The table records under 250,000 distinct CDR3 sequences, roughly an eighth of them present only once. The V and J genes are TRBV6-8 and TRBJ2-2; 9 bases line up with TRBD2. Sequences were obtained from PBMCs. The clonotype comes from a human donor in good health (CMV status not recorded). Some clones in this sample may be carry-over from other donors' samples. DNA for the CDR3: TGTGCCAGCAGTTATGGGGCGGGGGGGGGCACCGGGGAGCTGTTTTTT. Translated, it gives CASSYGAGGGTGELFF.